Listed below are T cell receptor beta chains from one sample, sequenced in a study of T cell repertoires in cytomegalovirus infection. One entry per CDR3 protein results from TCRdb running MiXCR on the reads. The profile shows some 240,000 distinct CDR3 sequences, about 17% of them singletons. The sequenced material came from CD8+ T cells from PBMCs. These TCRs come from a human donor in good health (CMV status not recorded). Some clones in this sample may be carry-over from other donors' samples. Both conserved end residues are part of each CDR3.

v_call: TRBV27; j_call: TRBJ2-3; cdr3_aa: CASSSWGQAVTDTQYF
v_call: TRBV2; j_call: TRBJ2-7; cdr3_aa: CAGQLAGVPYEQYF
v_call: TRBV7-6; j_call: TRBJ2-5; cdr3_aa: CASSLVAGDGRTQYF
v_call: TRBV9; j_call: TRBJ2-3; cdr3_aa: CASSVPSGGTDTQYF
v_call: TRBV6-1; j_call: TRBJ2-7; cdr3_aa: CAAWVPYEQSF
v_call: TRBV2; j_call: TRBJ1-5; cdr3_aa: CASSVEGLNQPQHF
v_call: TRBV20-1; j_call: TRBJ2-3; cdr3_aa: CSAERALSTDTQYF
v_call: TRBV4-1; j_call: TRBJ1-6; cdr3_aa: CASSQDQGFNSPLHF
v_call: TRBV2; j_call: TRBJ2-1; cdr3_aa: CASSVLAYNEQFF
v_call: TRBV20-1; j_call: TRBJ2-3; cdr3_aa: CSAAPFLAGVPRDTQYF
v_call: TRBV12-3/TRBV12-4; j_call: TRBJ2-3; cdr3_aa: CASSFVQDAKYF
v_call: TRBV20-1; j_call: TRBJ1-4; cdr3_aa: CSANDPEGGEKLFF
v_call: TRBV5-6; j_call: TRBJ2-6; cdr3_aa: CASSLFGGLGANVLTF
v_call: TRBV6-2/TRBV6-3; j_call: TRBJ2-3; cdr3_aa: CASSYTSTDTQYF
v_call: TRBV12-3/TRBV12-4; j_call: TRBJ2-1; cdr3_aa: CASSGLAGGSSSYNEQFF
v_call: TRBV10-2; j_call: TRBJ2-2; cdr3_aa: CASSRGLPNTGELFF
v_call: TRBV5-6; j_call: TRBJ1-1; cdr3_aa: CASTPGGGMNTEAFF
v_call: TRBV6-5; j_call: TRBJ2-1; cdr3_aa: CASSYTGSEQFF
v_call: TRBV7-2; j_call: TRBJ2-5; cdr3_aa: CASSLAYGTGRQETQYF
v_call: TRBV6-5; j_call: TRBJ1-2; cdr3_aa: CASSLTGTGRLWGYTF
v_call: TRBV3-1; j_call: TRBJ2-2; cdr3_aa: CASSKGGNLDTGELFF
v_call: TRBV4-1; j_call: TRBJ1-5; cdr3_aa: CASSQLQGGNQPQHF
v_call: TRBV5-1; j_call: TRBJ1-1; cdr3_aa: CASSTNTEAFF
v_call: TRBV20-1; j_call: TRBJ2-7; cdr3_aa: CSARGSPRPYEQYF
v_call: TRBV12-3/TRBV12-4; j_call: TRBJ1-1; cdr3_aa: CASIPTALDTEAFF
v_call: TRBV7-9; j_call: TRBJ2-7; cdr3_aa: CASSFTGGPAYEQYF
v_call: TRBV7-6; j_call: TRBJ2-1; cdr3_aa: CASSSILDNEQFF
v_call: TRBV12-3/TRBV12-4; j_call: TRBJ1-5; cdr3_aa: CASSLAPAGLLYNNQPQHF
v_call: TRBV7-6; j_call: TRBJ2-7; cdr3_aa: CASSTRDRLGYEQYF
v_call: TRBV4-1; j_call: TRBJ2-3; cdr3_aa: CASSQETASTDTQYF
v_call: TRBV20-1; j_call: TRBJ2-7; cdr3_aa: CSATRLAGYYEQYF
v_call: TRBV7-2; j_call: TRBJ2-5; cdr3_aa: CASSSNQGGRETQYF